This T cell receptor beta chain was observed in a study of human T cells and chemical hapten exposure. Study-wide results and limits: Expanded TCRs grouped into significantly more large CDR3 similarity clusters than controls produced.

Concerning this clonotype itself: What it recognizes is unknown.

TCRdb redid the calling of the RACE reads with MiXCR, one entry per CDR3 protein. The sample yields more than 95,000 distinct CDR3 sequences, 25% to 35% seen once. Described time point: patch test 3, about 24 weeks after DPC sensitization. Treatment: therapeutic diphenylcyclopropenone sensitization with weekly scalp DPC. Alopecia patients between 18 and 70 years old and suitable for DPC were used as donors. This TCR was sampled from a man in his forties or fifties with alopecia areata. Some clones in this sample may be carry-over from other donors' samples. The sequencing used whole blood, collected in connection with sensitization to the hapten diphenylcyclopropenone (DPC).

The CDR3 reads CATSREGLSRSTDTQYF. In DNA, the CDR3 is TGTGCCACCAGCAGAGAAGGACTTTCTAGGAGCACAGATACGCAGTATTTT. The rearrangement uses TRBV15 and TRBJ2-3, with D tentatively TRBD2 (5 bases). CDR1 LNHNV and CDR2 YYDKDF come from the germline V gene (reference sequence). The CDR3 sequence is 17 residues long. Trimming left V 0 bases short and J 0 bases short, with 13 bases between. The full variable domain, rest sourced from reference TRBV15 and TRBJ2-3, is DAMVIQNPRYQVTQFGKPVTLSCSQTLNHNVMYWYQQKSSQAPKLLFHYYDKDFNNEADTPDNFQSRRPNTSFCFLDIRSPGLGDTAMYLCATSREGLSRSTDTQYFGPGTRLTVL.